Listed below are T cell receptor beta chains from one sample, sequenced in a study of OX40 agonist ivuxolimab in advanced cancers. Profiling relied on immunoSEQ multiplex PCR, and the TCRdb table lists in-frame clones only, not all of them. The table has about 20,000 clones, 84% seen once. The specimen was CD4+ or CD8+ T cells sorted from blood, collected in a trial of the OX40 agonist ivuxolimab. The origin of the receptors is an adult with an advanced solid tumor such as melanoma, head and neck, liver or kidney cancer. The CDR3 runs from the conserved cysteine through the conserved F or W. D genes are given only for firm matches. Size values are once, few and many counts, or a class for expanded clones, and some rows have none.

v_gene	d_gene	abundance	j_gene	len	CDR3nt	CDR3aa
TRBV2	.	.	TRBJ2-7	15	TGTGCCAGCAGTGCGGAAAGGGGTCCCTCCTACGAGCAGTACTTC	CASSAERGPSYEQYF
TRBV4-3	.	.	TRBJ2-7	13	TGCGCCAGCAGCCAAGGAGGCCCGGGGGAGCAGTACTTC	CASSQGGPGEQYF
TRBV2	TRBD1	.	TRBJ2-1	14	TGTGCCAGCAGTGACCTGGACAGGGTCTATGAGCAGTTCTTC	CASSDLDRVYEQFF
TRBV28	.	.	TRBJ2-7	16	TGTGCCAGCAGTTTATTACGATACAGCCCCTACTACGAGCAGTACTTC	CASSLLRYSPYYEQYF
TRBV28	TRBD1	.	TRBJ1-2	15	TGTGCCAGCAGTGTTCCGGGACAGGGGAACTATGGCTACACCTTC	CASSVPGQGNYGYTF
TRBV5-1	TRBD2	.	TRBJ2-2	17	TGCGCCAGCAGCTTGGATGGTCTAGCGGGAACGACCGGGGAGCTGTTTTTT	CASSLDGLAGTTGELFF
TRBV28	.	few	TRBJ1-2	12	TGTGCCAGCAGTTTAGGGTCTATGGACTACACCTTC	CASSLGSMDYTF
TRBV15	.	.	TRBJ1-5	15	TGTGCCACCAGCAGAGACCCCGGGGGAAATCAGCCCCAGCATTTT	CATSRDPGGNQPQHF
TRBV27	TRBD2	.	TRBJ2-5	16	TGTGCCAGCAGTCTTCGGACTAGCGGGAGGGGAGAGACCCAGTACTTC	CASSLRTSGRGETQYF
TRBV2	TRBD2	.	TRBJ2-1	13	TGTGCCAGCAGTGAGTCACTAGCGGGAGAGCAGTTCTTC	CASSESLAGEQFF
TRBV20-1	TRBD1	.	TRBJ2-7	11	TGCAGTGCTAGGGACAGGGGCGAGCAGTACTTC	CSARDRGEQYF
TRBV5-1	TRBD1	.	TRBJ2-5	14	TGCGCCAGCAGCTTACAGGGGGACGGGGAGACCCAGTACTTC	CASSLQGDGETQYF
TRBV2	.	medium-sized	TRBJ1-5	14	TGTGCCAGCAGTGAGGGTGAAATTCATCAGCCCCAGCATTTT	CASSEGEIHQPQHF
TRBV5-6	TRBD1	.	TRBJ1-1	15	TGTGCCAGCAGACCCTACGACAGGGAGGGCACTGAAGCTTTCTTT	CASRPYDREGTEAFF
TRBV5-1	.	.	TRBJ1-2	14	TGCGCCAGCAGCTCGACAGGCCAGGAGAGGGGCTACACCTTC	CASSSTGQERGYTF
TRBV28	.	few	TRBJ1-4	14	TGTGCCAGCAGAGGGACACCATCTAATGAAAAACTGTTTTTT	CASRGTPSNEKLFF
TRBV5-8	.	.	TRBJ2-7	14	TGTGCCAGCAGAACGGGTAATATCGGGTACGAGCAGTACTTC	CASRTGNIGYEQYF
TRBV10-2	TRBD2	once	TRBJ2-5	16	TGCGCCAGCAGCCGAACTAGCGGGAGGGGGGCAGAGACCCAGTACTTC	CASSRTSGRGAETQYF
TRBV25-1	TRBD2	few	TRBJ2-5	15	TGTGCCAGCAGTCCTCTAGCGGGAGTCAGGGAGACCCAGTACTTC	CASSPLAGVRETQYF
TRBV28	TRBD1	.	TRBJ2-7	15	TGTGCCAGCAGCTTATACCGACAGGGGAAATACGAGCAGTACTTC	CASSLYRQGKYEQYF
TRBV19	TRBD1	.	TRBJ1-1	16	TGTGCCAGTAGTCCCGGGACAGGGGGCCTCAGCACTGAAGCTTTCTTT	CASSPGTGGLSTEAFF
TRBV7-9	TRBD1	.	TRBJ1-5	16	TGTGCCAGCAGCTCCTACTCCGGGACAGGTAATCAGCCCCAGCATTTT	CASSSYSGTGNQPQHF
TRBV5-6	.	.	TRBJ2-3	16	TGTGCCAGCAGATCCGGGGAGGAGGGAAGCACAGATACGCAGTATTTT	CASRSGEEGSTDTQYF
TRBV6-6	TRBD1	.	TRBJ2-7	13	TGTGCCAGCAGTTACGACAGGGAGTACGAGCAGTACTTC	CASSYDREYEQYF
TRBV5-8	TRBD2	.	TRBJ2-2	15	TGTGCCAGCAGCTTACTAGCGGGAGTTTCCGGGGAGCTGTTTTTT	CASSLLAGVSGELFF
TRBV21-1	.	.	TRBJ2-1	17	TGTGCCAGCAGCCTAAGACCAGGGTCAGGGGCCTACAATGAGCAGTTCTTC	CASSLRPGSGAYNEQFF
TRBV4-1	.	.	TRBJ2-7	18	TGCGCCAGCAGCCAAGAAGGGCCCCCGGCGGGAACCTTCTACGAGCAGTACTTC	CASSQEGPPAGTFYEQYF
TRBV7-9	TRBD1	.	TRBJ2-2	15	TGTGCCAGCAGCCCCGGACAGGGTGAGACCGGGGAGCTGTTTTTT	CASSPGQGETGELFF
TRBV5-6	.	few	TRBJ1-3	14	TGTGCCAGCAGCTTGGGACAGCCTGGAAACACCATATATTTT	CASSLGQPGNTIYF
TRBV27	.	.	TRBJ2-7	14	TGTGCCAGCAGTACCGGGACGGAAATTAACGAGCAGTACTTC	CASSTGTEINEQYF
TRBV6-1	.	.	TRBJ2-7	13	TGTGCCAGCAGTCGGGAGTTACCATACGAGCAGTACTTC	CASSRELPYEQYF
TRBV4-3	.	.	TRBJ2-2	19	TGCGCCAGCAGCCAAACCCTGGGCCGACAGGTCTCGAACACCGGGGAGCTGTTTTTT	CASSQTLGRQVSNTGELFF
TRBV6-6	.	.	TRBJ2-3	16	TGTGCCAGCAGCGACGCCGGGCCCCGTCCTACAGATACGCAGTATTTT	CASSDAGPRPTDTQYF
TRBV18	TRBD2	.	TRBJ2-5	18	TGTGCCAGCTCACCACCCAGGACTAGCGGGAGTAAGCAAGAGACCCAGTACTTC	CASSPPRTSGSKQETQYF
TRBV7-3	TRBD1	.	TRBJ2-3	14	TGTGCCAGCAGCTTGGGGACAGTTGCAGATACGCAGTATTTT	CASSLGTVADTQYF
TRBV11-3	.	.	TRBJ2-3	15	TGTGCCAGCAGCTTAGGGGATCCGAGCACAGATACGCAGTATTTT	CASSLGDPSTDTQYF
TRBV6-5	TRBD1	.	TRBJ1-4	15	TGTGCCAGCAGATCTGGACAGGGTGGCGTTGGAAAACTGTTTTTT	CASRSGQGGVGKLFF
TRBV11-2	.	once	TRBJ1-1	15	TGTGCCAGCAGCTTAGGGCTGGTAGCGAACACTGAAGCTTTCTTT	CASSLGLVANTEAFF
TRBV10-3	.	.	TRBJ1-4	14	TGTGCCATCAGTGCCAGTGGAAGTGGTGAAAAACTGTTTTTT	CAISASGSGEKLFF
TRBV5-1	.	.	TRBJ2-7	17	TGCGCCAGCAGCTCCACCACGAGGTTAAACACGTACTACGAGCAGTACTTC	CASSSTTRLNTYYEQYF
TRBV13	.	.	TRBJ2-7	14	TGTGCCAGCAGCTCTAGACGAAACTCCTACGAGCAGTACTTC	CASSSRRNSYEQYF
TRBV7-3	TRBD1	.	TRBJ2-7	14	TGTGCCAGCAGCCGACAGGGCACCAACTACGAGCAGTACTTC	CASSRQGTNYEQYF
TRBV5-1	.	.	TRBJ2-2	14	TGCGCCAGCAGCTTGACGGTTAGCGGCGGGGAGCTGTTTTTT	CASSLTVSGGELFF
TRBV13	.	.	TRBJ2-3	14	TGTGCCAGCAGCTTAGTCGCGTTCACAGATACGCAGTATTTT	CASSLVAFTDTQYF
TRBV6-5	.	.	TRBJ1-1	13	TGTGCCAGCAGTTCGCGAGGGAACACTGAAGCTTTCTTT	CASSSRGNTEAFF
TRBV28	.	.	TRBJ2-7	16	TGTGCCAGCAGTTTTGCCCTCAGGGTCGACTCCTACGAGCAGTACTTC	CASSFALRVDSYEQYF
TRBV19	.	.	TRBJ2-3	12	TGTGCCAGTAGTAAATACACAGATACGCAGTATTTT	CASSKYTDTQYF
TRBV27	.	.	TRBJ2-7	17	TGTGCCAGCAGTTCCCCCAGAGGGGGAGAGCCCTCCTACGAGCAGTACTTC	CASSSPRGGEPSYEQYF
TRBV27	TRBD1	.	TRBJ1-5	16	TGTGCCAGCAGTTTATCGAATACAGGGGGGTATCAGCCCCAGCATTTT	CASSLSNTGGYQPQHF
TRBV25-1	TRBD2	.	TRBJ2-7	14	TGTGCAAGCCAGGGAACTAGCGGGAAGTACGAGCAGTACTTC	CASQGTSGKYEQYF
TRBV2	TRBD2	.	TRBJ2-7	15	TGTGCCAGCGGGAGGGGGGGGACTAGCGCCATCGAGCAGTACTTC	CASGRGGTSAIEQYF
TRBV21-1	.	.	TRBJ2-1	12	TGTGCCAGCAGCCCGACCCAAAATGAGCAGTTCTTC	CASSPTQNEQFF
TRBV6-6	TRBD1	once	TRBJ2-7	12	TGTGCCAGCCAGGGACAGGCCTACGAGCAGTACTTC	CASQGQAYEQYF
TRBV10-3	.	.	TRBJ2-1	16	TGTGCCATCAGTGAGTCTGGGGACGGGGGCAGAATGGTGCAGTTCTTC	CAISESGDGGRMVQFF
TRBV7-2	.	.	TRBJ2-1	13	TGTGCCAGCAGCTTACAGGGAGACAATGAGCAGTTCTTC	CASSLQGDNEQFF
TRBV10-3	.	few	TRBJ1-1	16	TGTGCCATCAGTGGTTCAGGGCGGTTAAGTAGGACTGAAGCTTTCTTT	CAISGSGRLSRTEAFF
TRBV9	.	.	TRBJ2-5	15	TGTGCCAGCACGCGGGGGCGGTCGCCGCAAGAGACCCAGTACTTC	CASTRGRSPQETQYF
TRBV6-1	TRBD1	.	TRBJ2-7	15	TGTGCCAGCGATATTTTCGGGACAGGGTTCTACGAGCAGTACTTC	CASDIFGTGFYEQYF